The rows below give T cell receptor beta chains drawn from one sample of a study of CD8 T cells in ankylosing spondylitis. MiXCR, applied by TCRdb to the 5' RACE reads, yields one record per CDR3 protein. The sample yields 400,000 to 450,000 distinct CDR3 sequences, roughly 15% seen once. The specimen sequenced was blood, either unsorted or a sorted T cell fraction (not recorded which). The receptors were sampled from a male donor with ankylosing spondylitis. Both conserved end residues are part of each CDR3. The order of the fields is D gene, V gene, J gene, clone size, CDR3 DNA, CDR3 protein. D genes are given only for firm matches. Size is stated for part of the rows, as once, few or many counts, or as a class when the clone is expanded.

TRBD2,TRBV6-5,TRBJ2-2,few,TGTGCCAGCAGTTACGGACTAGCGGGGGCGAACACCGGGGAGCTGTTTTTT,CASSYGLAGANTGELFF
TRBD1,TRBV28,TRBJ2-3,many,TGTGCCGCCCCGCCTGGGACAGGCACAGATACGCAGTATTTT,CAAPPGTGTDTQYF
NA,TRBV6-2/TRBV6-3,TRBJ2-7,many,TGTGCCAGCAGTTACCCCGTAGGGACATTCATCTACGAGCAGTACTTC,CASSYPVGTFIYEQYF
NA,TRBV6-5,TRBJ1-4,NA,TGTGCCAGCAGTTACTCGCGGGGCGTCGGTGAAAAACTGTTTTTT,CASSYSRGVGEKLFF
NA,TRBV4-1,TRBJ1-1,NA,TGCGCCAGCAGCCAAGTTGCGGGAGTGGGTTGGGGGAACACTGAAGCTTTCTTT,CASSQVAGVGWGNTEAFF
TRBD2,TRBV18,TRBJ2-1,NA,TGTGCCAGCTCACAAGCGGGGGGCTCCTACAATGAGCAGTTCTTC,CASSQAGGSYNEQFF
TRBD2,TRBV9,TRBJ2-2,NA,TGTGCCAGCAGCGTAGGCCCCACTAGCGGGGTGCCTGCGAACACCGGGGAGCTGTTTTTT,CASSVGPTSGVPANTGELFF
NA,TRBV6-1,TRBJ1-6,few,TGTGCCAGCAGGCCCGGACGGACGAATAATTCACCCCTCCACTTT,CASRPGRTNNSPLHF
NA,TRBV5-1,TRBJ1-1,NA,TGCGCCAGCAGCAACTTGGGCTTTCTGGACACTGAAGCTTTCTTT,CASSNLGFLDTEAFF
NA,TRBV29-1,TRBJ1-5,many,TGCAGCGTCGTACAGGGCTCGGGTAGCAATCAGCCCCAGCATTTT,CSVVQGSGSNQPQHF
NA,TRBV6-1,TRBJ1-5,NA,TGTGCCAGCAGGAAGGATTGGCTGACGGATAGCAATCAGCCCCAGCATTTT,CASRKDWLTDSNQPQHF
TRBD1,TRBV12-3/TRBV12-4,TRBJ1-1,few,TGTGCCAGCAGTTATAGACAGGGGGACACTGAAGCTTTCTTT,CASSYRQGDTEAFF
NA,TRBV11-2,TRBJ1-2,few,TGTGCCAGCAGCTTAGTTGATTTCGCGTATGGCTACACCTTC,CASSLVDFAYGYTF
NA,TRBV7-2,TRBJ2-1,few,TGTGCCAGCAGCTTAGAGTCCGGGCTTGGGTATGAGCAGTTCTTC,CASSLESGLGYEQFF
TRBD1,TRBV20-1,TRBJ2-1,NA,TGCAGTGCTCCCGGGACAGCCTACAATGAGCAGTTCTTC,CSAPGTAYNEQFF
NA,TRBV18,TRBJ2-1,NA,TGTGCCAGCTCACCACAGGGGGTCTCCTACAATGAGCAGTTCTTC,CASSPQGVSYNEQFF
NA,TRBV20-1,TRBJ1-5,NA,TGCAGTGCTAGTAACAGCGACTATAGCAATCAGCCCCAGCATTTT,CSASNSDYSNQPQHF
NA,TRBV7-9,TRBJ2-1,NA,TGTGCCAGCAGCTTATTTGGGGACGACAATGAGCAGTTCTTC,CASSLFGDDNEQFF
TRBD2,TRBV18,TRBJ2-5,NA,TGTGCCAGCTCACCACGCGGACTAGCGGGGCCTAAAGAGACCCAGTACTTC,CASSPRGLAGPKETQYF
TRBD2,TRBV7-2,TRBJ2-7,NA,TGTGCCAGCAGCTTGGGCGGGAGTCTCTACGAGCAGTACTTC,CASSLGGSLYEQYF
TRBD2,TRBV27,TRBJ2-5,NA,TGTGCCAGCAGTCTCACTCTAGCGGGAGGGCCTCTGTACTTC,CASSLTLAGGPLYF
NA,TRBV6-5,TRBJ2-7,once,TGTGCCAGCAGTTACGGGGTCGGGAGTACCTACGAGCAGTACTTC,CASSYGVGSTYEQYF
TRBD1,TRBV11-3,TRBJ2-3,NA,TGTGCCAGCAGCAAACAGGGGCCTAGCACAGATACGCAGTATTTT,CASSKQGPSTDTQYF
NA,TRBV28,TRBJ2-7,NA,TGTGCCAGCAGATCCCGCAAAGGAAACCCTTACGAGCAGTACTTC,CASRSRKGNPYEQYF
NA,TRBV15,TRBJ1-3,NA,TGTGCCACCAGCAGAGATGAATGGCAGACCTCTGGAAACACCATATATTTT,CATSRDEWQTSGNTIYF
TRBD2,TRBV30,TRBJ2-1,few,TGTGCCTGGACGGGCGGGGGGACCCGCAATGAGCAGTTCTTC,CAWTGGGTRNEQFF
NA,TRBV20-1,TRBJ1-4,many,TGCAGTGCTAGAGGTCCCTATAGGGGAACTAATGAAAAACTGTTTTTT,CSARGPYRGTNEKLFF
NA,TRBV20-1,TRBJ2-1,NA,TGCAGTGCTAGAGATTCCGGTGAGCAGTTCTTC,CSARDSGEQFF
NA,TRBV6-5,TRBJ1-1,few,TGTGCCAGCAGCCCGACCCTTGGGGGAGCTTTCTTT,CASSPTLGGAFF
NA,TRBV29-1,TRBJ2-1,many,TGCAGCACATGGGACGGTTACAATGAGCAGTTCTTC,CSTWDGYNEQFF
NA,TRBV12-3/TRBV12-4,TRBJ2-3,NA,TGTGCCAGCACCTTAGCAGATACGCAGTATTTT,CASTLADTQYF
NA,TRBV9,TRBJ1-4,NA,TGTGCCAGCAGCGTAGAAGGGCTCCCGGGTGAAAAACTGTTTTTT,CASSVEGLPGEKLFF
TRBD2,TRBV20-1,TRBJ2-1,few,TGCAGTGCTAGGGTGACTAGCGGGGGGCCATCCTACAATGAGCAGTTCTTC,CSARVTSGGPSYNEQFF
NA,TRBV11-2,TRBJ1-1,few,TGTGCCAGCACCCTGGTTACTGAAGCTTTCTTT,CASTLVTEAFF
TRBD2,TRBV20-1,TRBJ2-1,NA,TGCAGTGCAACCTTGACTAGCACCAATGAGCAGTTCTTC,CSATLTSTNEQFF
NA,TRBV11-2,TRBJ2-7,many,TGTGCCAGCAGCCTAAACACCGGGCAGATTTACGAGCAGTACTTC,CASSLNTGQIYEQYF
NA,TRBV12-3/TRBV12-4,TRBJ1-5,many,TGTGCCAGTGTGGGGGACGTCAACGGCGATCAGCCCCAGCATTTT,CASVGDVNGDQPQHF
NA,TRBV5-1,TRBJ2-3,few,TGCGCCAGCAGCTTGGAGCCTAGCGATACGCAGTATTTT,CASSLEPSDTQYF
TRBD1,TRBV29-1,TRBJ1-1,NA,TGCAGCGTTCCCCAGGGACAGGGCATTCAATTTGAAGCTTTCTTT,CSVPQGQGIQFEAFF
TRBD1,TRBV6-1,TRBJ2-4,few,TGTGCCAGCAGTGAGAACAGGGGCCAGGACTTAGCCAAAAACATTCAGTACTTC,CASSENRGQDLAKNIQYF
NA,TRBV20-1,TRBJ1-5,many,TGCAGTGCTACACCCAACATTTATAGCAATCAGCCCCAGCATTTT,CSATPNIYSNQPQHF
TRBD1,TRBV30,TRBJ1-6,few,TGTGCCTGGAGTGTACGGCGACAGGGGGATTCACCCCTCCACTTT,CAWSVRRQGDSPLHF
TRBD1,TRBV5-4,TRBJ2-1,few,TGTGCCAGCAGCTGGAGACAGGGGGCAGTGGGGGATTTGTACAATGAGCAGTTCTTC,CASSWRQGAVGDLYNEQFF
NA,TRBV28,TRBJ2-3,many,TGTGCCAGCTTACGGACGGCCACCACAGATACGCAGTATTTT,CASLRTATTDTQYF
TRBD1,TRBV7-2,TRBJ1-2,once,TGTGCCAGCAGCTCCGGGACAGGGGGCCCGAGGTTGGGTGGCTACACCTTC,CASSSGTGGPRLGGYTF
TRBD2,TRBV20-1,TRBJ2-5,NA,TGCAGTGCCACGTCTAGCGGGGGGGTGAGGGAGACCCAGTACTTC,CSATSSGGVRETQYF
NA,TRBV27,TRBJ2-7,few,TGTGCCAGCAGTTTATCCTCTCCATCCTACGAGCAGTACTTC,CASSLSSPSYEQYF
NA,TRBV2,TRBJ1-6,few,TGTGCCAGCAGTGAAGACAGGGCTGTCGGGTCACCCCTCCACTTT,CASSEDRAVGSPLHF